The next 20 T cell receptor beta chains were all read from a single sample in a study of blood T cell repertoires in COVID-19. TCRdb's copy holds only in-frame clones and misses some; the assay was immunoSEQ multiplex PCR. The sample includes about 150,000 clones, about 88% of them seen just once. The sequencing sample was made of peripheral blood. The receptors shown here come from an older woman with acute or convalescent COVID-19.

The CDR3 reads CASSESSTLAGGSYEQFF. CDR3 in DNA: TGCGCCAGCAGTGAGTCCTCCACCCTAGCGGGGGGATCCTATGAGCAGTTCTTC. The V gene is TRBV10-1, the J gene TRBJ2-1; TRBD2 matches at 11 bases. V shed 0 bases and J 8 bases; nucleotides not matched to a gene: 12. Germline loops: CDR1 WNHNN, CDR2 SYGVQD (reference sequence). There are 18 residues in the CDR3.

The gene calls are TRBV6-6 and TRBJ1-5; no clear D gene. The CDR3 length is 15 residues. V shed 4 bases and J shed 0 bases, with 10 bases lying between them. Germline assignment: CDR1 MNHNY and CDR2 SVGAGI (reference sequence). As DNA, the CDR3 is TGTGCCAGCAGTTCCGTCGGGAATAGCAATCAGCCCCAGCATTTT. Protein: CASSSVGNSNQPQHF.

The chain employs TRBV11-2 and TRBJ1-1, with D perhaps matching TRBD1 (5 bases). The V gene's germline CDR1 is SGHAT and CDR2 FQNNGV. Trimming cost V 5 bases and J 3 bases, with 10 bases left between them. This CDR3 comprises 13 residues. CDR3 nucleotides: TGTGCCAGCAGCCCCCCAGGGTACACTGAAGCTTTCTTT. As protein: CASSPPGYTEAFF.

This chain uses TRBV6-1 with TRBJ1-5, with 8 bases lining up with TRBD1. The CDR3 has 16 amino acids. Looked up from germline, CDR1 is MNHNS and CDR2 is SASEGT. J gave up 7 bases and V 3 bases, and 11 bases lay outside the gene matches. In DNA form, the CDR3 reads TGTGCCAGCAGTGAGGGACAGGCGAAATCGCGACAGCCCCAGCATTTT. Its protein is CASSEGQAKSRQPQHF.

The chain carries TRBV29-1 and TRBJ1-2; D call uncertain. V dropped 6 bases and J dropped 7 bases, with 12 bases sitting between them. This CDR3 has 11 amino acids. Germline CDR1 and CDR2: SQVTM and ANQGSEA. CDR3: CSVSTRSGYTF. The CDR3 bases are TGCAGCGTCAGTACTCGGAGTGGCTACACCTTC.

CDR3 coding DNA: TGTGCCAGCAGCTTCCATCGCGGGACAGGGGTCTCACCCCTCCACTTT. It encodes CASSFHRGTGVSPLHF. The chain couples TRBV7-9 to TRBJ1-6; 10 nucleotides match TRBD1. The CDR3 contains 16 residues. The V gene end was trimmed by 3 bases and the J gene end by 10 bases; junction bases not matched to a gene: 9. The germline V gene has CDR1 SEHNR and CDR2 FQNEAQ (reference sequence).

The chain joins TRBV6-1 to TRBJ1-1; 8 bases align to TRBD1. This CDR3 has 18 amino acids. The germline V gene has CDR1 MNHNS and CDR2 SASEGT. V lost 4 bases, J lost 1 base, and 14 bases stayed unmatched. The CDR3 loop reads CASSARLQGAGRNTEAFF. CDR3 nucleotide sequence: TGTGCCAGCAGTGCCCGGCTTCAGGGGGCGGGACGGAACACTGAAGCTTTCTTT.

The J gene is TRBJ1-6, the V gene TRBV19, with D unclear. The CDR3 contains 17 residues. V gave up 3 bases and J gave up 8 bases, with 20 bases separating them. The V gene's germline CDR1 is LNHDA and CDR2 SQIVND (reference sequence). The CDR3 loop reads CASSIAGFSSSDSPLHF. For the CDR3, the DNA is TGTGCCAGTAGTATCGCGGGGTTCTCGAGTTCTGATTCACCCCTCCACTTT.

The rearrangement links TRBV19 to TRBJ2-7; D perhaps matches TRBD2 (6 bases). Germline CDR1 and CDR2: LNHDA and SQIVND (reference sequence). V was shortened by 3 bases and J by 4 bases, with 10 bases between the two germline ends. CDR3 length equals 13 residues. CDR3 residues: CASSMEGSYEQYF. The DNA of the CDR3 is TGTGCCAGTAGTATGGAGGGATCGTACGAGCAGTACTTC. Variable domain in full (rest from reference TRBV19 and TRBJ2-7): DGGITQSPKYLFRKEGQNVTLSCEQNLNHDAMYWYRQDPGQGLRLIYYSQIVNDFQKGDIAEGYSVSREKKESFPLTVTSAQKNPTAFYLCASSMEGSYEQYFGPGTRLTVT.

The chain carries TRBV18 and TRBJ2-2, with 7 positions matching TRBD1. Germline V gene lookup returns CDR1 KGHSH and CDR2 LQKENI. The V segment lost 2 bases and the J segment 4 bases; nucleotides outside the gene matches: 16. The CDR3 runs to 19 residues. This CDR3 reads CASSPFVTGDATSTGELFF. The CDR3, as DNA: TGTGCCAGCTCACCATTCGTAACAGGGGACGCAACGAGCACCGGGGAGCTGTTTTTT.

The chain recombines TRBV29-1 with TRBJ1-1; no clear D gene. CDR1 is SQVTM, CDR2 ANQGSEA, per germline. The germline V and J ends were trimmed by 5 bases and 1 base, with 11 bases remaining between them. The CDR3 has 13 residues. CDR3 DNA sequence: TGCAGCGTTTCGAGGGTCGCGAACACTGAAGCTTTCTTT. Translation gives CSVSRVANTEAFF. Using reference TRBV29-1 and TRBJ1-1 for the parts outside the CDR3, the full variable domain is SAVISQKPSRDICQRGTSLTIQCQVDSQVTMMFWYRQQPGQSLTLIATANQGSEATYESGFVIDKFPISRPNLTFSTLTVSNMSPEDSSIYLCSVSRVANTEAFFGQGTRLTVV.

The chain couples TRBV19 to TRBJ2-5, with TRBD1 as a possible D gene (6 bases). V was clipped by 1 base and J by 8 bases, with 11 bases between them. The V gene's germline CDR1 is LNHDA and CDR2 SQIVND (reference sequence). This CDR3 is 13 amino acids long. DNA of the CDR3: TGTGCCAGTAGTATAGGAGAGGGGACAACCCAGTACTTC. This sequence encodes CASSIGEGTTQYF.

V usage is TRBV4-1 and J usage is TRBJ2-1, with D uncertain. The germline V and J ends were trimmed by 4 bases and 8 bases, with 9 bases remaining between them. This CDR3 has 12 residues. CDR1 is MGHRA and CDR2 is YSYEKL in the germline V gene. CDR3: CASSLRFDEQFF. As DNA, the CDR3 is TGCGCCAGCAGCCTCAGGTTCGATGAGCAGTTCTTC.

The chain links TRBV6-6 to TRBJ2-5; 8 bases are a match to TRBD2. The germline V gene has CDR1 MNHNY and CDR2 SVGAGI (reference sequence). The junction had 11 bases not matched to a gene; V was cut back by 6 bases and J by 5 bases. This CDR3 comprises 15 residues. CDR3 region: CASSPPVAGSETQYF. CDR3 coding DNA: TGTGCCAGCAGCCCCCCGGTAGCGGGATCGGAGACCCAGTACTTC.

This clone was seen a single time. The chain is built from TRBV6-6 and TRBJ1-5; the D gene is possibly TRBD1 (6 bases). The CDR3 runs to 15 residues. Between the trimmed V and J ends, which lost 4 bases and 5 bases, there was a span of 15 bases. Germline-derived CDR1 and CDR2 are MNHNY and SVGAGI (reference sequence). CDR3 in DNA: TGTGCCAGCAGTTCCTCTGGGGGCCGAGATCAGCCCCAGCATTTT. It yields the protein CASSSSGGRDQPQHF.

As concerns this clone: The same CDR3 can be traced to other DNA sequences in this sample. DNA of the CDR3: TGTGCCAGCTCACCTGCAGAGAACACTGAAGCTTTCTTT. Amino acids: CASSPAENTEAFF. The rearrangement links TRBV18 to TRBJ1-1; D is unclear. CDR1 and CDR2 (germline): KGHSH, LQKENI. Trimming took off 3 bases at V and 1 base at J, with 6 bases between the two ends. This CDR3 spans 13 amino acids.

The J gene is TRBJ2-2, the V gene TRBV30, with 8 bases identical to TRBD2. This CDR3 spans 18 amino acids. Germline V gene sequence: CDR1 GTSNPN, CDR2 SVGIG (reference sequence). Trimming took 3 bases from V and 3 from J; bases not matched to a gene: 15. The CDR3 sequence: CAWSRGGGIFRDTGELFF. Written as DNA, the CDR3 is TGTGCCTGGAGCCGGGGGGGCGGAATATTTAGGGACACCGGGGAGCTGTTTTTT.

The chain employs TRBV28 and TRBJ2-1; TRBD2 aligns across 7 bases. CDR1 is MDHEN, CDR2 SYDVKM, per germline. The junction had 7 bases not matched to a gene; V was cut back by 4 bases and J by 1 base. There are 16 residues in the CDR3. The CDR3 is CASSSGAAGSYNEQFF. The CDR3 region has the DNA TGTGCCAGCAGTTCCGGAGCAGCGGGGTCCTACAATGAGCAGTTCTTC.

The genes are TRBV20-1 and TRBJ2-5; 10 bases map to TRBD2. CDR3 length: 19 residues. Trimming removed 3 bases from V and 2 bases from J; junction bases left unmatched: 18. The V gene's germline CDR1 is DFQATT and CDR2 SNEGSKA (reference sequence). The CDR3 bases are TGCAGTGCTAGTTACCAAAAAGGGGTCCGGACTAGCGGACAAGAGACCCAGTACTTC. It translates to CSASYQKGVRTSGQETQYF.

The rearrangement links TRBV27 to TRBJ1-5; D remains unclear. The ends were cut back, 5 bases at V and 5 bases at J, with 13 bases in the middle. This CDR3 has 14 residues. In germline, CDR1 is MNHEY, CDR2 SMNVEV (reference sequence). DNA of the CDR3: TGTGCCAGCAGTCCAAGAACAATATATCAGCCCCAGCATTTT. Residues: CASSPRTIYQPQHF.